This T cell receptor beta chain is drawn from a study of read filtering for tumor transcriptome and immune sequencing (dated by TCRdb to about 2020). As for the study more broadly: The cohort consisted of roughly 18 male and about 15 female patients, with a mean age of roughly 66 years and an age range of about 47 to 90. By revised international staging, 8 patients were R-ISS I, under 20 were R-ISS II and over five were R-ISS III. Whole-transcriptome libraries were prepared with the TruSeq RNA Access Library Prep Kit after DNase treatment. Per sample, about 3.5 to 11 million TCR-region mapped reads were obtained with IR-seq, compared with only about 85 to 1,400 with RNA-seq. Using the same bone marrow samples, the study compared TCR repertoires obtained by targeted immune repertoire sequencing with those obtained by bulk whole-transcriptome sequencing. A main aim was a read-filtering strategy for immune repertoire data, specifically whether clonotypes supported by a single read should be removed.

Each patient had bone marrow sampled at the time of active disease. Ficoll-Hypaque density gradient centrifugation was used to isolate the bone marrow mononuclear cells. To remove myeloma plasma cells, the cells were labeled with CD138 magnetic microbeads on a MACS separator, and CD138-negative cells were then collected by negative selection. Purity of the isolated cells was checked by flow cytometry on an Attune NxT using CD138 antibodies. Total RNA was extracted using TRIzol reagent and was quantified on a NanoDrop spectrophotometer. For each patient, paired RNA-seq and IR-seq were run on the CD138-negative bone marrow sample from that patient. V lost 10 bases and J lost 3 bases, and the count of bases not matched to a germline gene is 12. Taken from the germline V gene (reference sequence), the CDR1 and CDR2 loops are SEHNR and FQNEAQ. The CDR3 has 15 amino acids, counting the end cysteine and phenylalanine. The DNA shown is the 45-base CDR3, in frame from base 1.

The Immunoverse kit was used to build TCR libraries from 400 to 500 ng RNA, with molecular barcoded adaptors covering alpha/delta and beta/gamma chains. The same RNA used for transcriptome sequencing was used for TCR library preparation. Sequencing of TCR libraries was carried out on an Illumina HiSeq 4000 with 2 x 150 cycles. The authors' pipeline ran thus. With MiXCR, TCR reads were aligned to human V, D, J and C references and assembled into CDR3 clonotypes, with quality filtering and error correction included. The tcR package in R was used for analysis of clonotype counts and gene usage diversity. For inspection of raw mapping reads, RNA-seq reads were mapped by STAR aligner version 2.5.3a onto GRCh37 of the human genome. To test how sequencing depth affected the clonotypes detected, IR-seq fastq files were randomly downsampled with Seqtk 1.3. TCRdb reran the public reads through fastp at Q25 and MiXCR, keeping productive beta chains. Rows with a matching CDR3 protein are joined into one entry that keeps the most common DNA and genes. TCRdb's processing, not the authors' own work, is the source of the V and J calls. For this sample there are about 38,000 distinct CDR3 sequences; approximately 13% appear just once. The ten largest clonotypes hold 27% of the sample.

Findings and caveats that apply to the study as a whole: In IR-seq, roughly four fifths of clonotypes but approximately 3.8% of total reads were represented by single-read clonotypes, whereas in RNA-seq, about 76% of clonotypes and approximately 44% of reads were represented by single-read clonotypes. Compared with RNA-seq, IR-seq captured clonotypes at much higher depth and more reliably, and a smaller IR-seq throughput was enough to identify most shared clonotypes. Rather than purified T cells, the sorted CD138-negative fraction was a mixed bone marrow immune population. When single-read clonotypes were removed, the proportions of shared clonotypes in IR-seq and RNA-seq correlated more strongly.

With regard to this clonotype: What antigen it recognizes has not been identified. Per-base qualities were not stored, and no clone one base away is much larger.

The sequencing sample was made of a population of CD138-negative cells sorted from bone marrow. This specimen's cell subset or site label, interpreted: bone marrow mononuclear cells depleted of CD138+ plasma/myeloma cells by negative magnetic selection. In this chain, TRBV7-9 is recombined with TRBJ2-3, and 8 bases in between align with TRBD2. The sequence was obtained from a donor at least 40 years old with multiple myeloma. The DNA sequence reads TGTGCCATCAATATGCCAGCGGGAGTAACAGATACGCAGTATTTT. Its coded protein is CAINMPAGVTDTQYF.